These 12 T cell receptor beta chains came from one sample sequenced in a study of early T cells in non-severe SARS-CoV-2 infection. Each CDR3 protein gets one entry after TCRdb re-called the 5' RACE reads with MiXCR. The sample consists of roughly 33,000 distinct CDR3 sequences, about 4.7% of them appearing once. The sample taken for sequencing was whole blood. All receptors derive from an adult who was a healthcare worker with PCR-confirmed SARS-CoV-2 infection or an uninfected control (not recorded which).

This clonotype showed up many times. CDR3 nucleotides: TGCGCCAGTGAGGGGGACAATTCACCCCTCCACTTT. It encodes CASEGDNSPLHF. The chain uses TRBV10-2 and TRBJ1-6, with a tentative D call TRBD1 (6 bases). CDR3 length: 12 residues. Deletions cut 9 bases from V and 7 bases from J, with 10 bases between. Germline CDR1 reads WSHSY; CDR2 reads SAAADI.

The sample holds many counts of this clonotype. The V and J genes are TRBV7-9 and TRBJ2-3; D not resolved. V was shortened by 6 bases and J by 2 bases, with 6 bases between the two germline ends. This CDR3 region has 12 residues. Germline CDR1 reads SEHNR; CDR2 reads FQNEAQ (reference sequence). This CDR3 reads CASRPDTDTQYF. CDR3 sequence (DNA): TGTGCCAGCAGGCCCGACACAGATACGCAGTATTTT. Supplemented by reference TRBV7-9 and TRBJ2-3, the full variable domain reads DTGVSQNPRHKITKRGQNVTFRCDPISEHNRLYWYRQTLGQGPEFLTYFQNEAQLEKSRLLSDRFSAERPKGSFSTLEIQRTEQGDSAMYLCASRPDTDTQYFGPGTRLTVL.

This clonotype was observed a handful of times. CDR3 sequence (DNA): TGTGCCAGCAGCGTATCCGCACCTGACAATGAGCAGTTCTTC. It encodes CASSVSAPDNEQFF. The J gene is TRBJ2-1, the V gene TRBV9; D remains unclear. The V end was cut by 1 base, the J end by 5 bases, with 10 bases between. The CDR3 sequence is 14 residues long. The germline gives CDR1 SGDLS, CDR2 YYNGEE.

This clonotype was seen ten or more times. This chain uses TRBV9 with TRBJ2-1; tentative D call: TRBD1 (5 bases). Germline CDR1 SGDLS, CDR2 YYNGEE. The CDR3 has 12 amino acids. V shed 4 bases and J shed 7 bases, with 9 bases lying between them. The chain's CDR3 is CASSINRNEQFF. Here the CDR3 DNA reads TGTGCCAGCAGCATCAACAGGAATGAGCAGTTCTTC.

Comments on this clonotype: A much more abundant neighbour one base away suggests this may be a read error. The V gene is TRBV19, the J gene TRBJ2-1; D may be TRBD2 (6 bases). CDR1 is LNHDA, CDR2 SQIVND, per germline (reference sequence). The CDR3 covers 19 residues. The CDR3 DNA follows: TGTGCCAGTAGTATATCACTCCACTTGGGGGGAAGCTCCTACAATGAGCAGTCCTTC. Protein product: CASSISLHLGGSSYNEQSF.

There are many counts of this clonotype. The chain uses TRBV20-1 and TRBJ2-1, with D possibly matching TRBD1 (5 bases). Trimming stripped 0 bases from V and 6 bases from J, with 12 bases between. The CDR3 is 14 residues long. The germline V gene has CDR1 DFQATT and CDR2 SNEGSKA (reference sequence). The CDR3, as DNA: TGCAGTGCTAGAGATGTCCAGGGAATCAATGAGCAGTTCTTC. Translated: CSARDVQGINEQFF.

This clonotype was picked up many times. The chain couples TRBV20-1 to TRBJ2-3; 11 positions agree with TRBD2. There are 17 residues in the CDR3. V lost 0 bases to trimming and J lost 2 bases; unmatched junction nucleotides: 7. CDR1 and CDR2 (germline): DFQATT, SNEGSKA (reference sequence). Written as DNA, the CDR3 is TGCAGTGCTAGAGATCCGCTAGCGGGGGGAGCCACAGATACGCAGTATTTT. This translates into CSARDPLAGGATDTQYF.

This clonotype was observed a few times. This chain connects TRBV3-1 to TRBJ1-1; D unresolved. Germline V gene data show CDR1 as LGHDT and CDR2 as YNNKEL (reference sequence). CDR3 size: 16 residues. The V and J ends lost 3 bases and 1 base respectively, with 15 bases between them. CDR3 residues: CASSQVVGHPNTEAFF. In nucleotides, the CDR3 is TGTGCCAGCAGCCAGGTCGTCGGGCACCCGAACACTGAAGCTTTCTTT. Using reference TRBV3-1 and TRBJ1-1 for the parts outside the CDR3, the full variable domain is DTAVSQTPKYLVTQMGNDKSIKCEQNLGHDTMYWYKQDSKKFLKIMFSYNNKELIINETVPNRFSPKSPDKAHLNLHINSLELGDSAVYFCASSQVVGHPNTEAFFGQGTRLTVV.

The chain is built from TRBV7-2 and TRBJ1-1; D possibly corresponds to TRBD1 (5 bases). This CDR3 comprises 14 residues. The germline V gene encodes CDR1 SGHTA and CDR2 FQGNSA. V lost 6 bases and J lost 0, with 11 bases in between. The CDR3 nucleotides are TGTGCCAGCAGGAAGACGGGGGTGAACACTGAAGCTTTCTTT. Translating gives CASRKTGVNTEAFF.

This clonotype has at least ten counts. Compared with germline, one end of the junction differs, possibly owing to a read error. V gene TRBV6-1 combines with J gene TRBJ1-1; unclear D gene. Germline V gene data show CDR1 as MNHNS and CDR2 as SASEGT. CDR3 length equals 12 residues. The CDR3 region has the DNA TGTGCCAGCAGCCAAGTTAACACTGAAGCCTTCTTT. Amino acid sequence: CASSQVNTEAFF.

The sample holds many counts of this clonotype. The rearrangement uses TRBV7-6 and TRBJ2-5; maybe TRBD2 (6 bases). The germline V and J ends were trimmed by 8 bases and 5 bases, with 18 bases remaining between them. CDR1 SGHVS and CDR2 FNYEAQ come from the germline V gene. The CDR3 contains 14 residues. For the CDR3, the DNA is TGTGCCAGCTCCCTACCCTCCGGAGGGGAGACCCAGTACTTC. Protein product: CASSLPSGGETQYF.

This clonotype has at least ten counts. The chain has TRBV4-2 and TRBJ2-1; 11 nucleotides align to TRBD2. Germline lookup yields CDR1 LGHNA and CDR2 YNFKEQ. Trimming took 4 bases from V and 1 from J; bases not matched to a gene: 12. This CDR3 is 19 amino acids long. The CDR3 region is CASSPRTVAGGPSYNEQFF. The CDR3 region has the DNA TGTGCCAGCAGCCCCCGGACGGTAGCGGGGGGGCCGTCCTACAATGAGCAGTTCTTC.